This is a list of T cell receptor beta chains from one sample in a study of shared clonotypes between healthy human individuals. Some clones are missing from TCRdb's copy, which holds only in-frame ones; the method was immunoSEQ multiplex PCR. The repertoire holds nearly 1 million clones, with around three quarters as singletons. Sequenced material: memory CD4+ T cells sorted from blood. These receptors were collected from a man between 18 and 29 years old in good health. Each CDR3 is given with its conserved first and last residue.

CDR3 length | V gene | CDR3 protein
15 | TRBV18 | CASSPQGQGDSPLHF
16 | TRBV18 | CASSPIRGATTGELFF
15 | TRBV4-1 | CASSRREGTDHEQYF
16 | TRBV4-1 | CASSQRRDPTNYGYTF
17 | TRBV4-1 | CASSPRASSGAPETQYF
14 | TRBV6-5 | CASTRTGVDYEQYF
15 | TRBV6-1 | CASSGLAGGTDTQYF
14 | TRBV9 | CASSVQGNANVLTF
16 | TRBV18 | CASSPSGQGATDTQYF
21 | TRBV18 | CASSPPSRALLRSAGANVLTF
14 | TRBV7-9 | CASSSTSGGETQYF
15 | TRBV30 | CAWKPKRGASYEQYF
14 | TRBV6-1 | CASSDPLGIEPQHF
14 | TRBV7-9 | CASSLSGLGETQYF
14 | TRBV7-2 | CASSLRTGDYEQYF
16 | TRBV5-1 | CASTPGSGGFSYEQYF
16 | TRBV6-1 | CASSVEGTSGNNEQFF
16 | TRBV11-3 | CASSLEGGRGQETQYF
16 | TRBV6-1 | CASSVRTSGTYNEQFF
16 | TRBV18 | CASSPSGGSSTDTQYF
14 | TRBV10-2 | CASAPGQADAEAFF
16 | TRBV5-4 | CASRRTSGSIQETQYF
15 | TRBV29-1 | CSVERGTGSIYGYTF
15 | TRBV7-9 | CASRLPGAVNNEQFF
13 | TRBV30 | CAWMGDRTYEQYF
15 | TRBV7-6 | CASASGTTNTGELFF
12 | TRBV5-4 | CASNYRGETQYF
15 | TRBV5-1 | CASSLTAANTGELFF
11 | TRBV2 | CASKQGLEQFF
14 | TRBV7-2 | CASSLQGGGYGYTF
11 | TRBV29-1 | CSVGQQETQYF
14 | TRBV4-1 | CASSQGWRTDTQYF
13 | TRBV5-4 | CASSLGGAYGYTF
15 | TRBV2 | CASSEERGLTGEAFF
13 | TRBV19 | CASSNDRDQPQHF
15 | TRBV19 | CASTKGVANTGELFF
15 | TRBV6-5 | CASSTGDRGTQAAFF
13 | TRBV19 | CASSIGRNYEQYF
17 | TRBV5-1 | CASSSPTSGRASNEQYF
16 | TRBV4-3 | CASSQVGAGTGGEQYF
15 | TRBV2 | CASKGLGESTDTQYF
15 | TRBV7-9 | CASSLGEAGANVLTF
15 | TRBV5-1 | CASSSSTGAVSPLHF
16 | TRBV18 | CASSPPGLAGTYEQYF
14 | TRBV10-3 | CAISEQGAQNTIYF
15 | TRBV27 | CASRTPSAGANVLTF
16 | TRBV6-1 | CASSEAAATSYNEQFF
14 | TRBV15 | CATSMRLNTGELFF
14 | TRBV6-1 | CASRDKGRGETQYF